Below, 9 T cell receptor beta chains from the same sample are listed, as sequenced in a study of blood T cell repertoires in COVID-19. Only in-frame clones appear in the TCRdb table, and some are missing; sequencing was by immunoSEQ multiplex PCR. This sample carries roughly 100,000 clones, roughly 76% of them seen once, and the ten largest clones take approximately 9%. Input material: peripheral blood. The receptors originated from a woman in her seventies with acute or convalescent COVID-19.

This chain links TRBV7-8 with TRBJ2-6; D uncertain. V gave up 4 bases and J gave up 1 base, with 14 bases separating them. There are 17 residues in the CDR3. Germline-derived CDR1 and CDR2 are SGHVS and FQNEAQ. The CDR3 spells CASSYSAAQSGANVLTF. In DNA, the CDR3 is TGTGCCAGCAGCTACAGTGCCGCTCAATCTGGGGCCAACGTCCTGACTTTC. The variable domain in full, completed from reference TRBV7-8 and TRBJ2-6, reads GAGVSQSPRYKVAKRGQDVALRCDPISGHVSLFWYQQALGQGPEFLTYFQNEAQLDKSGLPSDRFFAERPEGSVSTLKIQRTQQEDSAVYLCASSYSAAQSGANVLTFGAGSRLTVL.

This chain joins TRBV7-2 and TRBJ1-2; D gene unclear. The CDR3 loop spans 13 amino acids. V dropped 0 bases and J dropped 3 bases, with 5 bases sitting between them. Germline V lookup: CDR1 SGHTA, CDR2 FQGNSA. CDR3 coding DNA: TGTGCCAGCAGCTTAGCCCAGGACTATGGCTACACCTTC. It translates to CASSLAQDYGYTF.

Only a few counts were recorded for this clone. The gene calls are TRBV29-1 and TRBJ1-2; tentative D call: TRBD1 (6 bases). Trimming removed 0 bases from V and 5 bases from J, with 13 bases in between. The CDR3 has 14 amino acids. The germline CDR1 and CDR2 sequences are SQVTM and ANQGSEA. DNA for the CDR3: TGCAGCGTTGAAGATCCCAACAGGGAGTATGGCTACACCTTC. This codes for CSVEDPNREYGYTF.

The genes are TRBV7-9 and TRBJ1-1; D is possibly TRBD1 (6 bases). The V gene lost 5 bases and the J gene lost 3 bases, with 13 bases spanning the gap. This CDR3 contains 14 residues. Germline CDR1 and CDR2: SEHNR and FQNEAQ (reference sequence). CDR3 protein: CASSKQGGHTEAFF. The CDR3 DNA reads TGTGCCAGCAGCAAACAGGGAGGGCACACTGAAGCTTTCTTT.

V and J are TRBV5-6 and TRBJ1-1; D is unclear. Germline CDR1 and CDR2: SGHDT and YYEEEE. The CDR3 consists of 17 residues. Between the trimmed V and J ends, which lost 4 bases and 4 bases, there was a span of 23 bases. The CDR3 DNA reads TGTGCCAGCAGCGCCTCCGATGGGTTGCGGGTTTTCACTGAAGCTTTCTTT. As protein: CASSASDGLRVFTEAFF.

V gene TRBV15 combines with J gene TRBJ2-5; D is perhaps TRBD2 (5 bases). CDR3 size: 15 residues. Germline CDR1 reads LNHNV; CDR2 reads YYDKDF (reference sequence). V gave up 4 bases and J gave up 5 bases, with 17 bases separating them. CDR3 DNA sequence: TGTGCCACCAGCAAGGCGGGCCGAATCACGGAGACCCAGTACTTC. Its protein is CATSKAGRITETQYF.

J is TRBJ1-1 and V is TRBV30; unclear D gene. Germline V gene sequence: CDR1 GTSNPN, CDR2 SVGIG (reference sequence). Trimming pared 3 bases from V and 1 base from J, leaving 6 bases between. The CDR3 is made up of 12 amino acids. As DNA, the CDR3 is TGTGCCTGGAGACGGGAGAACACTGAAGCTTTCTTT. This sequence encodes CAWRRENTEAFF.

CDR3 nucleotides: TGCGCCAGCAGCTTGAGCGGGGGCAGAAACACTGAAGCTTTCTTT. It specifies CASSLSGGRNTEAFF. V gene TRBV5-1 combines with J gene TRBJ1-1; perhaps TRBD1 as D (6 bases). The CDR3 has 15 amino acids. Germline V gene sequence: CDR1 SGHRS, CDR2 YFSETQ. V gave up 1 base and J gave up 2 bases, with 12 bases separating them.

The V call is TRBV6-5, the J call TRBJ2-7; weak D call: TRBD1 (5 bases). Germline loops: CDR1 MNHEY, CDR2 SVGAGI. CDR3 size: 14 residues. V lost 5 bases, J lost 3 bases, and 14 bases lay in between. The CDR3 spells CASSRQGSGYEQYF. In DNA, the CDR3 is TGTGCCAGCAGTCGTCAGGGTTCTGGCTACGAGCAGTACTTC.